Listed here is a single T cell receptor (beta chain). Antigen: not known. Assay: immunoSEQ multiplex PCR; the TCRdb copy retains only in-frame clones and omits some. The sample has approximately 9,300 clones, 65% to 85% seen once; the top ten hold approximately 2.4%. The sample comes from a study of chemoradiotherapy in HPV16-positive cancers. Study-wide points: HPV-responsive T-cell expansion during chemoradiotherapy was linked to improved recurrence-free survival in HPV16-positive patients. HPV-specific T cells were functionally defined from only two HPV16-positive patients.

Germline loops: CDR1 MNHEY, CDR2 SMNVEV (reference sequence). V was clipped by 6 bases and J by 4 bases, with 15 bases between them. This CDR3 has 14 amino acids. Here the sequenced sample was blood, taken from a patient who underwent chemoradiotherapy. V gene TRBV27 combines with J gene TRBJ1-1, with D possibly matching TRBD1 (5 bases). The TCR was taken from a human donor with HPV-associated anogenital cancer. The CDR3: CASSRNGAGTEAFF. The DNA for the CDR3 is TGTGCCAGCAGCCGCAACGGGGCAGGCACTGAAGCTTTCTTT.